Included here is one TCR beta chain sequence, with context. With a J-beta primer mix and a sample-barcoded 5' primer, a second PCR ran roughly 6 to 11 cycles. TCRdb used MiXCR to reprocess the 5' RACE reads, holding one entry per CDR3 protein. The data hold 700,000 to 850,000 distinct CDR3 sequences, with roughly 50% observed a single time. This record belongs to a study of blood T cells in healthy people across ages. The overall study: About one barcoded beta molecule per two T cells came from capture by template switching.

Total RNA extracted from each sample amounted to at least 5 micrograms. There are 13 residues in the CDR3. Germline CDR1 reads SNHLY; CDR2 reads FYNNEI. The V end was cut by 0 bases, the J end by 4 bases, with 6 bases between. The sequence came from a man at least 80 years old in good health. Sequenced material: blood. The V call is TRBV2, the J call TRBJ1-2; D is uncertain. The CDR3 is CASSEAGSYGYTF. The CDR3 nucleotides read TGTGCCAGCAGTGAAGCCGGCTCCTATGGCTACACCTTC. The full variable domain, its missing parts supplied by reference TRBV2 and TRBJ1-2, is EPEVTQTPSHQVTQMGQEVILRCVPISNHLYFYWYRQILGQKVEFLVSFYNNEISEKSEIFDDQFSVERPDGSNFTLKIRSTKLEDSAMYFCASSEAGSYGYTFGSGTRLTVV.